This T cell receptor beta chain is drawn from a study of post-analysis software for immune sequencing data. Study overall: Clinical courses comprised relapsing-remitting, secondary progressive and progressive-relapsing multiple sclerosis.

This clonotype was seen a few times. The antigen is not known. Unique molecular identifiers were carried by the TCR beta cDNA libraries. T cells, roughly 0.9 to 11 million of them, yielded roughly 550,000 cDNA molecules. Each CDR3 protein gets one entry after TCRdb re-called the PCR reads with MiXCR. The sample comprises approximately 770,000 distinct CDR3 sequences, around 45% of which are singletons, and just under 5% rests with the top ten. Study-wide results and limits: Samples sharing a preparation batch grouped tightly together when assessed by F measure. Five or six TRBV segments were more frequent in patients than controls; TRBV5-6, TRBV5-1 and TRBV20-1 belonged to this group.

Germline V CDR1 and CDR2: SEHNR, FQNEAQ (reference sequence). This CDR3 has 14 residues. After removal of 6 bases from V and 10 bases from J, the junction contained 8 bases not matched to a gene. The source of this sequence is a girl aged 5-17 years with multiple sclerosis. The sequencing sample was made of blood. The chain combines TRBV7-9 with TRBJ2-1, with TRBD2 matching over 11 bases. CDR3 DNA: TGTGCCAGCAGGCTTACTAGCGGGAGTTGGGAGCAGTTCTTC. Amino acids: CASRLTSGSWEQFF.